This T cell receptor (beta chain) was captured in a study of metastatic and nonmetastatic thyroid tumors. Overall study results and limits: It was reportedly found that TCR beta diversity was significantly higher in malignant thyroid tumors than in benign nodules, a difference seen in both blood and tumor samples.

Until they underwent thyroid surgery, no patient had received any treatment. The CDR3 loop spans 15 amino acids. From germline, CDR1 is LNHDA and CDR2 SQIVND (reference sequence). The trim removed 5 bases at V and 9 bases at J, leaving 6 bases unmatched. This clone occurred many times. Its cognate antigen is unknown. Given a much more abundant clone one base away, this may be a read error. Source study methods: In papillary thyroid cancer, a distant-metastasis classifier was built using CDR3 differences across clinicopathological groups. TCRdb re-clonotyped the PCR reads via MiXCR. The V and J calls and clone size are TCRdb's, not the authors'. Of roughly 30,000 clones listed, around 25% are singletons.

The origin of this receptor is a female donor with papillary thyroid cancer or a benign thyroid nodule (not recorded which). Some clones in this sample may be carry-over from other donors' samples. Sequenced material: blood. The chain has TRBV19 and TRBJ2-1; 14 bases line up with TRBD2. The CDR3 bases are TGTGCCAGTAGTCCACGACTAGCGGGAGGGACTGAGCAGTTCTTC. Protein sequence: CASSPRLAGGTEQFF.